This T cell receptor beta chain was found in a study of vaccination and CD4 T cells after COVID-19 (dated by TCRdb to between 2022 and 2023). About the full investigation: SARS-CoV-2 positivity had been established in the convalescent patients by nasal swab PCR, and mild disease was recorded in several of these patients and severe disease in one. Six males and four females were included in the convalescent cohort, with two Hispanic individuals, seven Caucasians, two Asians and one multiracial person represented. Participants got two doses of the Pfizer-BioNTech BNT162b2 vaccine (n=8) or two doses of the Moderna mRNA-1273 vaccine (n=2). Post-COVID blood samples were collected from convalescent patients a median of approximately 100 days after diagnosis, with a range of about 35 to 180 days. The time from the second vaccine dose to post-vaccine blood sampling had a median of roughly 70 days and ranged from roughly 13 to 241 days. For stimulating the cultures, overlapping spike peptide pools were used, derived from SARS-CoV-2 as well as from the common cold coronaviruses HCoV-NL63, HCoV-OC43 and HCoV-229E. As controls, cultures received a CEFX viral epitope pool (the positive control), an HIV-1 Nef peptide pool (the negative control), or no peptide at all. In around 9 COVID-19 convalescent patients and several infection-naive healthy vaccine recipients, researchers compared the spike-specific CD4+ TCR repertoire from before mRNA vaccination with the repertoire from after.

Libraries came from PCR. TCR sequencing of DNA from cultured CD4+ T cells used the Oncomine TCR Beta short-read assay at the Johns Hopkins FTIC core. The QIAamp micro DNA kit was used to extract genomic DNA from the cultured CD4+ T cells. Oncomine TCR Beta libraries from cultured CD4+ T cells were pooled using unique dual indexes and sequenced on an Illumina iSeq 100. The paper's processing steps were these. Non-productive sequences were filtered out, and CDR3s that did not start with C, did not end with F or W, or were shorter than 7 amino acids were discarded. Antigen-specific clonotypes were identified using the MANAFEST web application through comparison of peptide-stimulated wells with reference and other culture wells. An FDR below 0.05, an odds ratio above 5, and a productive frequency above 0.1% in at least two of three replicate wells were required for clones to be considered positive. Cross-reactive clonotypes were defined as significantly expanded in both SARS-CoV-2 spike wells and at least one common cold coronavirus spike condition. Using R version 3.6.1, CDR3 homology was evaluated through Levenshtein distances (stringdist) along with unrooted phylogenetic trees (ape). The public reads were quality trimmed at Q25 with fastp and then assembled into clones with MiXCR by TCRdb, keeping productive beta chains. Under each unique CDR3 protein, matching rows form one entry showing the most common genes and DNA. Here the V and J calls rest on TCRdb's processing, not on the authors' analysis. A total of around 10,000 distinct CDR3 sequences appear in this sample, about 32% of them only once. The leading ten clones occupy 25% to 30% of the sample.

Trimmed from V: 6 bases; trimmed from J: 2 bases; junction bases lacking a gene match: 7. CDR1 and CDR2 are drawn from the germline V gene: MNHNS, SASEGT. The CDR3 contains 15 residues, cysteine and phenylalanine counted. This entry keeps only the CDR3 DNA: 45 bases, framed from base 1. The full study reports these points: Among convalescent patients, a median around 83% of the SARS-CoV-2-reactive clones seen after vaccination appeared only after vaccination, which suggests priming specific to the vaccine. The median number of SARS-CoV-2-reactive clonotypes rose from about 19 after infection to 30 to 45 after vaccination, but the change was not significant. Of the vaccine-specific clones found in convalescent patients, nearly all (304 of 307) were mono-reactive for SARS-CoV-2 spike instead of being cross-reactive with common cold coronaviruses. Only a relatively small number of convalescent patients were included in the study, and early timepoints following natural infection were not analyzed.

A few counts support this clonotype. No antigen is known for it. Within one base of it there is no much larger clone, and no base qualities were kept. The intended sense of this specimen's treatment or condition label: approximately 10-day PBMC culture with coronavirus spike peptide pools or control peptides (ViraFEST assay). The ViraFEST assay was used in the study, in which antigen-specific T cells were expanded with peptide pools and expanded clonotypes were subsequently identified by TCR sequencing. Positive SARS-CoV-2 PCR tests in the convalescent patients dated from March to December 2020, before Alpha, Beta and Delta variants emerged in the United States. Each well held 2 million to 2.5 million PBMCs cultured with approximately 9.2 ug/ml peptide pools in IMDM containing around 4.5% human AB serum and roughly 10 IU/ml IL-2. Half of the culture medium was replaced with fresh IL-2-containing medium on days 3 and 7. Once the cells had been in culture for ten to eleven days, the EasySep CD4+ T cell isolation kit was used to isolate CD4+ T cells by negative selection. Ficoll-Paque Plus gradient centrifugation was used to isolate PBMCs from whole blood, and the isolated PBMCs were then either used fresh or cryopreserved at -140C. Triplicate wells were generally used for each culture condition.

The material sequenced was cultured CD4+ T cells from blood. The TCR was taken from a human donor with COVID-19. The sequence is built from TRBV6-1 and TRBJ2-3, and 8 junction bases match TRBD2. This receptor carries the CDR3 CASRATSGPTDTQYF. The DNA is TGTGCCAGCAGGGCCACTAGCGGACCCACAGATACGCAGTATTTT.